The 26 T cell receptor beta chains listed next were all sequenced from one sample in a study of CD8+CD57+ T cells in acquired aplastic anemia. The sequenced patients had an expansion of CD8+CD57+ cells seen by flow cytometry. The template used for profiling TCR beta VDJ and CDR3 was genomic DNA. TCRdb re-derived calls from the reads in MiXCR, one entry per CDR3 protein. This table holds about 200,000 distinct CDR3 sequences, over 55% found once. The material sequenced was sorted CD4+, CD8+, or CD8+CD57+ T cells (not recorded which) from PBMCs. Every receptor here comes from a human donor with aplastic anemia.

The chain recombines TRBV24-1 with TRBJ1-2; D gene unclear. Germline values: CDR1 KGHDR, CDR2 SFDVKD. The CDR3 runs 12 residues. V lost 5 bases and J lost 5, with 8 bases in between. CDR3 in amino acids: CATSVGSYGYTF. The DNA for the CDR3 is TGTGCCACCAGTGTGGGTTCTTATGGCTACACCTTC.

This clonotype was counted between two and nine times. The V call is TRBV5-1, the J call TRBJ2-7; perhaps TRBD2 as D (6 bases). Trimming left V 2 bases short and J 3 bases short, with 9 bases between. Germline loops: CDR1 SGHRS, CDR2 YFSETQ. The CDR3 spans 13 residues. The CDR3 here is CASSFEEGYEQYF. CDR3 sequence (DNA): TGCGCCAGCAGCTTTGAGGAGGGCTACGAGCAGTACTTC.

The gene calls are TRBV7-6 and TRBJ2-7; the D is unclear. This CDR3 region has 16 residues. V gave up 2 bases and J gave up 5 bases, with 19 bases separating them. CDR1 and CDR2 from the germline V gene are SGHVS and FNYEAQ. The CDR3 DNA is TGTGCCAGCAGCTTATTGGATTGGCAGATTGATAACGAGCAGTACTTC. Translation: CASSLLDWQIDNEQYF. Drawing the rest from reference TRBV7-6 and TRBJ2-7, the complete variable domain is GAGVSQSPRYKVTKRGQDVALRCDPISGHVSLYWYRQALGQGPEFLTYFNYEAQQDKSGLPNDRFSAERPEGSISTLTIQRTEQRDSAMYRCASSLLDWQIDNEQYFGPGTRLTVT.

The chain employs TRBV11-2 and TRBJ2-1; the match to TRBD2 covers 11 bases. Germline-derived CDR1 and CDR2 are SGHAT and FQNNGV. V gave up 5 bases and J gave up 6 bases; unmatched junction bases: 6. The CDR3 extends over 15 amino acids. CDR3 protein: CASSPSGGPFNEQFF. The CDR3 bases are TGTGCCAGCAGCCCTAGCGGGGGGCCTTTCAATGAGCAGTTCTTC.

The rearrangement links TRBV7-2 to TRBJ1-2; 8 nucleotides match TRBD1. The CDR3 is 13 amino acids. Germline lookup yields CDR1 SGHTA and CDR2 FQGNSA. Unmatched junction bases numbered 6, after V lost 5 bases and J lost 7 bases. The CDR3 region is CASSPRTGSGYTF. CDR3 nucleotides: TGTGCCAGCAGCCCCCGGACAGGGAGTGGCTACACCTTC.

The chain carries TRBV5-6 and TRBJ1-2; 7 nucleotides align to TRBD1. Trimming removed 6 bases from V and 2 bases from J; junction bases left unmatched: 7. CDR1 is SGHDT and CDR2 is YYEEEE in the germline V gene. The CDR3 is 14 residues long. CDR3 DNA: TGTGCCAGCACCCCCCGGACAGGCAACTATGGCTACACCTTC. The encoded protein is CASTPRTGNYGYTF.

This chain's CDR3 is CASSISSGSQYEQYF. In DNA, the CDR3 is TGTGCCAGCAGCATCTCTAGCGGGAGCCAGTACGAGCAGTACTTC. The chain is built from TRBV9 and TRBJ2-7, with 10 bases that match TRBD2. Germline V gene sequence: CDR1 SGDLS, CDR2 YYNGEE. The CDR3 extends over 15 amino acids. The V and J ends lost 4 bases and 4 bases, in that order; junction bases with no gene match: 8.

This clonotype was picked up a small number of times. V and J are TRBV7-2 and TRBJ2-7; 11 nucleotides match TRBD2. Germline-derived CDR1 and CDR2 are SGHTA and FQGNSA. The CDR3 extends over 15 amino acids. V dropped 1 base and J dropped 7; count of bases not matched to a gene: 6. The CDR3 nucleotides are TGTGCCAGCAGCTTAGGTAGCGGGGGGGCACGTGAGCAGTACTTC. It yields the protein CASSLGSGGAREQYF.

This clonotype has more than one count but fewer than ten. J is TRBJ2-5 and V is TRBV15; 9 nucleotides align to TRBD1. CDR1 and CDR2 (germline): LNHNV, YYDKDF (reference sequence). CDR3 length: 14 residues. The ends lost 5 bases at V and 2 bases at J; junction bases unmatched: 3. Here the CDR3 DNA reads TGTGCCACCAGCCCTGACAGGGGGCAAGAGACCCAGTACTTC. Translating gives CATSPDRGQETQYF.

This clonotype was counted only a few times. V gene TRBV2 combines with J gene TRBJ2-2; D is possibly TRBD2 (5 bases). Deletions cut 8 bases from V and 7 bases from J, with 8 bases between. Germline CDR1 SNHLY, CDR2 FYNNEI. This CDR3 region has 11 residues. The CDR3 reads CASVGNGELFF. The CDR3 DNA reads as TGTGCCAGCGTCGGGAACGGGGAGCTGTTTTTT.

The chain combines TRBV15 with TRBJ2-5; the match to TRBD2 covers 7 bases. The CDR3 totals 13 residues. Trimming at V came to 3 bases and at J to 5 bases, leaving 3 bases not matched to a gene. Germline-derived CDR1 and CDR2 are LNHNV and YYDKDF (reference sequence). The CDR3 DNA is TGTGCCACCAGCAGGGGGAGGGACGAGACCCAGTACTTC. Translation: CATSRGRDETQYF. The complete variable domain, with remaining parts taken from reference TRBV15 and TRBJ2-5, reads DAMVIQNPRYQVTQFGKPVTLSCSQTLNHNVMYWYQQKSSQAPKLLFHYYDKDFNNEADTPDNFQSRRPNTSFCFLDIRSPGLGDTAMYLCATSRGRDETQYFGPGTRLLVL.

The chain carries TRBV4-3 and TRBJ2-7, with 7 bases that match TRBD1. V shed 5 bases and J 0 bases; nucleotides not matched to a gene: 4. This CDR3 contains 14 residues. CDR1 LGHNA and CDR2 YSLEER come from the germline V gene. The CDR3 DNA is TGCGCCAGCAGCGAGACAGGGCTCTCCTACGAGCAGTACTTC. This translates into CASSETGLSYEQYF.

The CDR3 spells CASRDGSTDTQYF. The CDR3 DNA follows: TGTGCCAGTCGGGACGGGAGCACAGATACGCAGTATTTT. The V call is TRBV25-1, the J call TRBJ2-3; perhaps D is TRBD1 or TRBD2 (5 bases each). CDR1 and CDR2 (germline): MGHDK, SYGVNS. This CDR3 contains 13 residues. V shed 9 bases and J shed 0 bases, with 10 bases lying between them.

The chain uses TRBV5-1 and TRBJ2-3, with 7 positions matching TRBD2. CDR3 length: 14 amino acids. From germline, CDR1 is SGHRS and CDR2 YFSETQ. The V gene end was trimmed by 3 bases and the J gene end by 3 bases; junction bases not matched to a gene: 4. CDR3 bases: TGCGCCAGCAGCTCAATGCGGGGGACAGATACGCAGTATTTT. This encodes CASSSMRGTDTQYF.

V usage is TRBV5-1 and J usage is TRBJ2-1, with 9 bases lining up with TRBD1. This CDR3 comprises 13 residues. V lost 7 bases to trimming and J lost 4 bases; unmatched junction nucleotides: 3. Looked up from germline, CDR1 is SGHRS and CDR2 is YFSETQ. The CDR3 region is CASRGQGYNEQFF. The CDR3 DNA reads TGCGCCAGCCGCGGACAGGGGTACAATGAGCAGTTCTTC.

The chain carries TRBV20-1 and TRBJ1-3; D call uncertain. Germline values: CDR1 DFQATT, CDR2 SNEGSKA (reference sequence). Between the trimmed V and J ends, which lost 0 bases and 3 bases, there was a span of 3 bases. The CDR3 is 12 residues long. The CDR3 DNA follows: TGCAGTGCTAGAGATCTTGGAAACACCATATATTTT. It codes for CSARDLGNTIYF.

To note about this clonotype: Sequence at one end of the junction differs from germline and may be a read error. This chain joins TRBV11-1 and TRBJ2-7, with 7 bases lining up with TRBD2. This CDR3 is 14 amino acids long. Germline V gene lookup returns CDR1 SGHAT and CDR2 FQDESV (reference sequence). CDR3 amino acids: CASSPVRGSYEQYF. In nucleotides, the CDR3 is TGCGCCAGCAGCCCGGTGCGGGGGAGCTACGAGCAGTACTTC. Combining the CDR3 with reference TRBV11-1 and TRBJ2-7 gives the whole variable domain EAEVAQSPRYKITEKSQAVAFWCDPISGHATLYWYRQILGQGPELLVQFQDESVVDDSQLPKDRFSAERLKGVDSTLKIQPAELGDSAMYLCASSPVRGSYEQYFGPGTRLTVT.

This clonotype was counted between two and nine times. The genes are TRBV6-5 and TRBJ2-1; 9 bases map to TRBD2. Germline values: CDR1 MNHEY, CDR2 SVGAGI. The CDR3 is made up of 13 amino acids. The V gene end was trimmed by 6 bases and the J gene end by 9 bases; junction bases not matched to a gene: 6. CDR3 region: CASRPGLACEQFF. CDR3 nucleotides: TGTGCCAGCAGACCGGGACTAGCATGTGAGCAGTTCTTC.

Worth noting for this clonotype: One end of the junction is discordant with germline, which a read error may explain. J is TRBJ2-5 and V is TRBV7-7, with D uncertain. The V gene's germline CDR1 is SSHAT and CDR2 FNYEAQ (reference sequence). This CDR3 spans 13 amino acids. The DNA of the CDR3 is TGTGCTAGAAGCTTTAGTCAGCGAGAGACACAGTACTTC. It yields the protein CARSFSQRETQYF.

In this sample, this clonotype turned up once. The CDR3 is CASSLDGRVIRSPLHF. The DNA for the CDR3 is TGCGCCAGCAGCTTGGACGGCCGAGTCATCCGGTCACCCCTCCACTTT. The chain employs TRBV5-1 and TRBJ1-6; no clear D gene. The V and J ends lost 0 bases and 10 bases respectively, with 17 bases between them. The CDR3 has 16 amino acids. Germline-derived CDR1 and CDR2 are SGHRS and YFSETQ.

The rearrangement uses TRBV7-4 and TRBJ1-5; TRBD1 might be the D (5 bases). Per the germline V gene, CDR1 is SGHVT and CDR2 is SQSDAQ. This CDR3 is built from 16 residues. V lost 4 bases, J lost 7 bases, and 20 bases lay in between. CDR3 region: CASSSLRGLAGQPQHF. The CDR3 coding sequence is TGTGCCAGCAGCTCCCTTCGGGGACTAGCGGGACAGCCCCAGCATTTT.

This clonotype has a handful of counts. The V and J genes are TRBV7-3 and TRBJ2-3; no reliable D call. CDR1 is SGHTA, CDR2 FQGTGA, per germline. The V gene lost 5 bases and the J gene lost 0 bases, with 6 bases spanning the gap. This CDR3 has 13 residues. CDR3 bases: TGTGCCAGCAGCCGCCTGAGCACAGATACGCAGTATTTT. It yields the protein CASSRLSTDTQYF.

The rearrangement links TRBV24-1 to TRBJ1-2; D unresolved. V gave up 5 bases and J gave up 6 bases, with 12 bases separating them. The length of the CDR3 is 13 residues. CDR1 KGHDR and CDR2 SFDVKD come from the germline V gene. The CDR3 DNA sequence: TGTGCCACCAGTGGCCTAGTAGTGGATGGCTACACCTTC. It codes for CATSGLVVDGYTF.

This clonotype was seen more than once but under ten times. V and J are TRBV13 and TRBJ1-2; D may be TRBD1 (6 bases). This CDR3 region has 15 residues. Trimming took 6 bases from V and 8 from J, leaving 22 bases between them. CDR1 and CDR2 (germline): PRHDT, FYEKMQ (reference sequence). CDR3 sequence reads: CASRKTTGTREGYTF. CDR3 bases: TGTGCCAGCAGGAAAACAACCGGGACACGAGAGGGCTACACCTTC.

This clonotype was recorded only once. V and J are TRBV5-6 and TRBJ2-7; D is unresolved. The CDR3 length is 13 residues. V was clipped by 1 base and J by 5 bases, with 10 bases between them. Germline loops: CDR1 SGHDT, CDR2 YYEEEE. In DNA, the CDR3 is TGTGCCAGCAGCTTGAAGGGATTAAACGAGCAGTACTTC. Translation: CASSLKGLNEQYF.

The CDR3 coding sequence is TGTGCCACCAGTGAGGTGGGGAGAGAGACCCAGTACTTC. Protein: CATSEVGRETQYF. The chain uses TRBV24-1 and TRBJ2-5; a possible D gene is TRBD2 (5 bases). Germline V gene sequence: CDR1 KGHDR, CDR2 SFDVKD. V lost 4 bases to trimming and J lost 4 bases, with 9 bases between them. The CDR3 contains 13 residues.